This T cell receptor (beta chain) originates from a study of blood T cells in healthy people across ages (dated by TCRdb to 2014 to 2015). For context, the study as a whole: Template switching captured roughly one uniquely barcoded TCR beta cDNA molecule per two T cells in model experiments. Using the same blood draw, the study looked at two additional independent replicas of 1 million unique cDNA reads for two donors, one aged 18 to 29 and the other aged 80 or older. To avoid experimental bias, donors of different ages were distributed randomly across sequencing lanes. The study measured age-related changes in TCR beta repertoire diversity using deep sequencing normalized with unique cDNA molecular identifiers. Donors were grouped into four age groups: young (average roughly 16 years), middle-aged (about 38), aged (about 60) and long-lived (around 80).

Remarks on this clonotype: No antigen is known for it. The record has no base qualities; no much larger clone is one base away.

General findings and caveats noted by the study authors: Observed TCR beta diversity per million T cells fell roughly linearly with age, and a significant reduction was already apparent by age around 44. Compared with the aged group, the long-lived group had more naive CD4+ T cells, fewer expanded clones and increased TCR diversity, a pattern suggesting age selection. Because the CMV infection status of the donors was unknown, age-related changes in expanded clonotypes may potentially have been confounded. Estimates of total diversity from one million sequenced T cells were regarded as lower bounds and underestimates. A strong correlation was found between observed TCR beta diversity and the percentage of naive T cells measured by flow cytometry. Since profiling was done on bulk unsorted PBMCs, naive and antigen-experienced compartments could not be conclusively compared.

Systemically healthy Caucasian individuals from Russia, 39 in total and aged about 6 to 90 years, were included as donors. Each donor gave 8 to 10 milliliters of peripheral blood, drawn into EDTA-treated Vacutainer tubes. Ficoll-Paque density-gradient centrifugation was used to isolate PBMCs, with at least 6 million obtained per sample. Trizol reagent was used to extract total RNA from PBMCs, with at least 6 micrograms per sample. The percentages of naive CD45RAhigh/CD27high T cells were determined by flow cytometry on a PBMC aliquot from every donor. Its CDR3 holds 15 amino acids, cysteine through phenylalanine. Left in the record is the CDR3 DNA by itself, 45 bases read in frame from the first base. CDR1 SGHRS and CDR2 YFSETQ are derived from the germline V gene. Trimming at the junction amounts to 3 bases on V and 3 bases on J, and the germline ends lie 16 bases apart. Libraries were constructed by 5' RACE. The run used an Illumina HiSeq 2500. A second PCR of about 7 to 12 cycles was performed with a sample-barcoded 5' primer and a J-beta primer mix. A template-switch 5' adaptor carrying 12 random nucleotides introduced a unique molecular identifier onto each TCR beta cDNA molecule. Each sample yielded at least 2.5 million CDR3-containing paired-end reads. The Mint cDNA synthesis kit, primed by a TRBC-specific oligonucleotide, was used to synthesize first-strand cDNA from all RNA. Following uracil-DNA glycosylase treatment, a first 18-cycle PCR with universal primers M1SS and BC2_uni_R was performed on all cDNA. The published analysis was carried out like this. For normalization, 1 million high-quality reads were randomly selected from each sample, with every read carrying a distinct molecular identifier. Instead of being binned into consensus sequences, reads that shared molecular identifiers were thrown out. MiTCR, run with a Q25 quality threshold and the strictest error-elimination algorithm, handled CDR3 identification, clonotype clustering and error correction. Lower-bound total TCR beta diversity was estimated with a nonparametric unseen species model using Euler transformation. TCRdb's own reprocessing of the public reads used fastp at Q25 and MiXCR and kept productive beta chains. Rows are unified per CDR3 protein, each entry keeping the most common DNA and genes. The V and J calls come from TCRdb's annotation, not from the publication. Within this sample are 700,000 to 950,000 distinct CDR3 sequences, with roughly 64% of them counted one time only. Approximately 21% of the sample goes to the ten largest clones.

The material sequenced was blood. The TCR sequence derives from a man under 40 in good health. The chain joins TRBV5-1 to TRBJ2-7; D gene: possibly TRBD2, on 5 matching bases. The CDR3 protein sequence reads: CASSWLVGGSYEQYF. At the DNA level, the sequence is TGCGCCAGCAGCTGGTTAGTCGGAGGCAGCTACGAGCAGTACTTC.